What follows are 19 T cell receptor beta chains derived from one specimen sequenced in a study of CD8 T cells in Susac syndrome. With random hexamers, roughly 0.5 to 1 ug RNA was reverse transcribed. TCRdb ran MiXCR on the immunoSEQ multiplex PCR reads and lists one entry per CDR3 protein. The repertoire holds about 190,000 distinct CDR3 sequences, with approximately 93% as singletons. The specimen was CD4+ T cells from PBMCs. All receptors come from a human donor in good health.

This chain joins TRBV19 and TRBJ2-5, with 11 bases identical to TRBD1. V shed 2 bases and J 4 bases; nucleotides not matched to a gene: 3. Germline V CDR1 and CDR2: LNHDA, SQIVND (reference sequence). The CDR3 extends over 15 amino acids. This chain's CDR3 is CASSITGTGGETQYF. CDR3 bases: TGTGCCAGTAGTATAACTGGGACAGGGGGAGAGACCCAGTACTTC.

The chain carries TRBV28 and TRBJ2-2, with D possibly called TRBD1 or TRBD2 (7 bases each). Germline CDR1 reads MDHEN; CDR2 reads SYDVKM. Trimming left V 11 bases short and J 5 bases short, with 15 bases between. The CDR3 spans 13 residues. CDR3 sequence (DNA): TGTGCCTCGTACAGGGGAGGGACCGGGGAGCTGTTTTTT. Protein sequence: CASYRGGTGELFF.

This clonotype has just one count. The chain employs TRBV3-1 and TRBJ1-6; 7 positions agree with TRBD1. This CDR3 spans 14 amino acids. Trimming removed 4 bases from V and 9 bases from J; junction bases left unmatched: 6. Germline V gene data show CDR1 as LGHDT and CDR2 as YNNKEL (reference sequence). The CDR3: CASSPRQGGSPLHF. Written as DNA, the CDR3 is TGTGCCAGCAGCCCGCGACAGGGAGGTTCACCCCTCCACTTT.

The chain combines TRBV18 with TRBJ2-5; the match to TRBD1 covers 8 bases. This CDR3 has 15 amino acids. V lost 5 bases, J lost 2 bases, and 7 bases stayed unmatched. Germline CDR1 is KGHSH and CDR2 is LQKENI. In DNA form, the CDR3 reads TGTGCCAGCTCATGGACAGGGATGGATCAAGAGACCCAGTACTTC. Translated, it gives CASSWTGMDQETQYF.

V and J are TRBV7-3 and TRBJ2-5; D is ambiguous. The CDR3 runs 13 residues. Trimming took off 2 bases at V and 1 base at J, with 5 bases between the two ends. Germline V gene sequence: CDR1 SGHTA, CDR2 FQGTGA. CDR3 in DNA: TGTGCCAGCAGCTTAGAACGCCAAGAGACCCAGTACTTC. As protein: CASSLERQETQYF.

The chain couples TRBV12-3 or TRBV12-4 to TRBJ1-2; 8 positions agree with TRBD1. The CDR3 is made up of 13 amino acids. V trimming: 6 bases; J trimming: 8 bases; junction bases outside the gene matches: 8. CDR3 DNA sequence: TGTGCCAGCAGATTGACAGGGGTCAGCGGCTACACCTTC. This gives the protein CASRLTGVSGYTF.

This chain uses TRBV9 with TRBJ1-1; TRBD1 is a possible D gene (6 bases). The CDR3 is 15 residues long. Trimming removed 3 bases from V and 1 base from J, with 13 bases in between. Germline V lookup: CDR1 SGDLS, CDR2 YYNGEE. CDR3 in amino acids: CASSARGQPNTEAFF. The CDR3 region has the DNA TGTGCCAGCAGCGCTCGAGGACAGCCGAACACTGAAGCTTTCTTT.

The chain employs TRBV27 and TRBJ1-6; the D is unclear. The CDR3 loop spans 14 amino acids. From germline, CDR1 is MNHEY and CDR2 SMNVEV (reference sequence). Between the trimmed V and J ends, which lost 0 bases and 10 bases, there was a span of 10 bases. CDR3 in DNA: TGTGCCAGCAGTTTATCGGGGTTTCGGTCACCCCTCCACTTT. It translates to CASSLSGFRSPLHF.

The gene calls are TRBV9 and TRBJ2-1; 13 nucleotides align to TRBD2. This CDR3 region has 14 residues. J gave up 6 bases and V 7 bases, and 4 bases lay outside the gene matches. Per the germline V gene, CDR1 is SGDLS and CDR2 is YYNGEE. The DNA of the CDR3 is TGTGCCAGCTCGGGACTAGCGGGGATCAATGAGCAGTTCTTC. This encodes CASSGLAGINEQFF.

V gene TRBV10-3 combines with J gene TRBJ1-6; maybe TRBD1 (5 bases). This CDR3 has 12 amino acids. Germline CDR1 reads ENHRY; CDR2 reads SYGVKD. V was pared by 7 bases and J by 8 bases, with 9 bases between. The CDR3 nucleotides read TGTGCCATCACTGGAGGGGATTCACCCCTCCACTTT. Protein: CAITGGDSPLHF.

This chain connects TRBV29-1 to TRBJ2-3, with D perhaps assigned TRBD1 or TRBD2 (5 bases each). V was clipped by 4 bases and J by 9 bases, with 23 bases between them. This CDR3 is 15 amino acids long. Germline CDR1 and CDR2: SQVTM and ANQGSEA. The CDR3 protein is CSVAGTGSSHGTQYF. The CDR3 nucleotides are TGCAGCGTTGCGGGGACGGGAAGCTCCCATGGGACGCAGTATTTT.

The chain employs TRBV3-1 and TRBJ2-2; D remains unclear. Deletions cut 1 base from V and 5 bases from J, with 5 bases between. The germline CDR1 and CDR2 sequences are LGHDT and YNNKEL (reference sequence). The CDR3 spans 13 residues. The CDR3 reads CASSQVVTGELFF. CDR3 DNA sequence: TGTGCCAGCAGCCAAGTAGTAACCGGGGAGCTGTTTTTT.

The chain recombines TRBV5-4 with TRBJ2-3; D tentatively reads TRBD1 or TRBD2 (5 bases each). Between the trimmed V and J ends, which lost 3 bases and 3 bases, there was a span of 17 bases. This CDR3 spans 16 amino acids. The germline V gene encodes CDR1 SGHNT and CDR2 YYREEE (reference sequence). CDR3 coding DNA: TGTGCCAGCAGCTCCGGTCCGGGAAAGGGGACAGATACGCAGTATTTT. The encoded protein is CASSSGPGKGTDTQYF.

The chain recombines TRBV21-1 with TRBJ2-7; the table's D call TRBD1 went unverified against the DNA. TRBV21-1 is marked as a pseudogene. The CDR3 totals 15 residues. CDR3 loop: CASSSRDRESREQYV. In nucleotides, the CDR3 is TGTGCCAGCAGCTCCCGGGACAGGGAGAGTCGCGAGCAGTACGTC.

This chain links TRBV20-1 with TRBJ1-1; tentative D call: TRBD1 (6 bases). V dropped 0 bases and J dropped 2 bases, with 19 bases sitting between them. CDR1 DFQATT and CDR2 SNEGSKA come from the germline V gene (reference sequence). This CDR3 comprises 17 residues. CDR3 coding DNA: TGCAGTGCTAGAGAAGTAAGGGGGTGGGGGGTTAACACTGAAGCTTTCTTT. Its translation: CSAREVRGWGVNTEAFF.

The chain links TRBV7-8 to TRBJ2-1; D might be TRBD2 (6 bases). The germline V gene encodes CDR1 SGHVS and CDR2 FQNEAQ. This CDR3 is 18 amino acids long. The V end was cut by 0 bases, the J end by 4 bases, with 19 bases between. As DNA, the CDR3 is TGTGCCAGCAGCTTAGCGAACGGATTCGGGCGGGGTTACAATGAGCAGTTCTTC. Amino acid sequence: CASSLANGFGRGYNEQFF.

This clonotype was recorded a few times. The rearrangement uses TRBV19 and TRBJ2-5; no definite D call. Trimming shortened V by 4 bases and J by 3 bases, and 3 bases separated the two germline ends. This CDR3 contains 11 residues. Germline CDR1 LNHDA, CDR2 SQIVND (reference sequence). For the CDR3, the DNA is TGTGCCAGTAGTAAGAAAGAGACCCAGTACTTC. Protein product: CASSKKETQYF.

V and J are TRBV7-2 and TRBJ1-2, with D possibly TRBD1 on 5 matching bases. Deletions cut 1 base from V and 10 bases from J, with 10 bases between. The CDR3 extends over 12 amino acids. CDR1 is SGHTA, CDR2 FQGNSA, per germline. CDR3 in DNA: TGTGCCAGCAGCTTAGAGTTCAGGGACTACACCTTC. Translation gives CASSLEFRDYTF.

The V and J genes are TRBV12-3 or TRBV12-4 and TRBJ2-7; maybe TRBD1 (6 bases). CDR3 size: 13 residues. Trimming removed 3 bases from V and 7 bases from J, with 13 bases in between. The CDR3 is CASSLGAVREQYF. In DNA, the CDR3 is TGTGCCAGCAGTTTGGGGGCCGTTCGGGAGCAGTACTTC.